This passage covers 10 T cell receptor beta chains from one sample sequenced in a study of shared clonotypes between healthy human individuals. Method: immunoSEQ multiplex PCR; TCRdb's copy keeps in-frame clones and lacks some. The sample yields roughly 2.6 million clones, over 85% seen once. The specimen was naive CD4+ T cells sorted from blood. Sample subset: CD45RA+ positively selected. The receptors come from a man between 18 and 29 years old in good health.

This clone was detected once. The chain joins TRBV5-1 to TRBJ2-3; 8 bases are a match to TRBD2. The V and J ends lost 2 bases and 6 bases, in that order; junction bases with no gene match: 17. The CDR3 consists of 18 residues. Germline values: CDR1 SGHRS, CDR2 YFSETQ. The CDR3 DNA sequence: TGCGCCAGCAGCTTAGAAGCGGGAGCCCCTCAAATAGGGGATACGCAGTATTTT. It specifies CASSLEAGAPQIGDTQYF.

The genes are TRBV4-1 and TRBJ2-5; 15 positions agree with TRBD2. Germline values: CDR1 MGHRA, CDR2 YSYEKL. The CDR3 extends over 16 amino acids. The V gene end was trimmed by 4 bases and the J gene end by 5 bases; junction bases not matched to a gene: 5. CDR3 in DNA: TGCGCCAGCAGCCTCGGACTAGCGGGAGGGTATGAGACCCAGTACTTC. It yields the protein CASSLGLAGGYETQYF.

J is TRBJ1-5 and V is TRBV30, with a possible D match to TRBD1 (6 bases). V lost 1 base and J 3 bases, leaving 7 bases between the germline ends. Germline CDR1 reads GTSNPN; CDR2 reads SVGIG (reference sequence). This CDR3 is 13 amino acids long. The CDR3 nucleotides read TGTGCCTGGAGTGGACAGGTCAATCAGCCCCAGCATTTT. Its translation is CAWSGQVNQPQHF.

V usage is TRBV7-2 and J usage is TRBJ1-1; D is ambiguous. Germline CDR1 SGHTA, CDR2 FQGNSA. The V end was cut by 6 bases, the J end by 5 bases, with 13 bases between. This CDR3 comprises 13 residues. CDR3 sequence (DNA): TGTGCCAGCAGGCAAGGGAGTCCGACTGAAGCTTTCTTT. Protein product: CASRQGSPTEAFF.

This chain uses TRBV18 with TRBJ2-5, with D tentatively TRBD1 (5 bases). V shed 1 base and J shed 4 bases, with 10 bases lying between them. Per the germline V gene, CDR1 is KGHSH and CDR2 is LQKENI. The CDR3 consists of 14 residues. CDR3 nucleotides: TGTGCCAGCTCACCACTAGGGGCCCCAGAGACCCAGTACTTC. This gives the protein CASSPLGAPETQYF.

Regarding this clone: This sample also contains other DNA sequences that code for the same CDR3. V gene TRBV9 combines with J gene TRBJ1-1; no reliable D call. Germline loops: CDR1 SGDLS, CDR2 YYNGEE. V lost 0 bases to trimming and J lost 1 base, with 7 bases between them. The CDR3 runs 14 residues. The CDR3, as DNA: TGTGCCAGCAGCGTAGGGGCTGGGAACACTGAAGCTTTCTTT. Its protein product is CASSVGAGNTEAFF. Complete variable domain (other parts from reference TRBV9 and TRBJ1-1): DSGVTQTPKHLITATGQRVTLRCSPRSGDLSVYWYQQSLDQGLQFLIQYYNGEERAKGNILERFSAQQFPDLHSELNLSSLELGDSALYFCASSVGAGNTEAFFGQGTRLTVV.

V gene TRBV28 combines with J gene TRBJ2-6, with 10 bases aligning to TRBD1. CDR3 length equals 17 residues. From germline, CDR1 is MDHEN and CDR2 SYDVKM. Trimming took 6 bases from V and 3 from J; bases not matched to a gene: 8. The CDR3 is CASRPGQGSGGANVLTF. CDR3 nucleotide sequence: TGTGCCAGCAGGCCGGGACAGGGGTCGGGTGGGGCCAACGTCCTGACTTTC.

This clone was detected only once. The chain employs TRBV5-1 and TRBJ2-7; D may correspond to TRBD1 or TRBD2 (5 bases each). The V gene lost 3 bases and the J gene lost 6 bases, with 13 bases spanning the gap. CDR3 length: 13 residues. Germline V gene sequence: CDR1 SGHRS, CDR2 YFSETQ. CDR3 residues: CASSWTSGGEQYF. DNA of the CDR3: TGCGCCAGCAGCTGGACCTCTGGGGGCGAGCAGTACTTC.

The chain is built from TRBV7-2 and TRBJ2-6; D is possibly TRBD2 (6 bases). V lost 5 bases to trimming and J lost 2 bases, with 13 bases between them. Looked up from germline, CDR1 is SGHTA and CDR2 is FQGNSA. The CDR3 runs 16 residues. The CDR3 region is CASSPRGGAGANVLTF. The CDR3 coding sequence is TGTGCCAGCAGCCCCCGGGGCGGGGCTGGGGCCAACGTCCTGACTTTC.

The chain is built from TRBV14 and TRBJ1-4; D is unclear. The CDR3 sequence is 15 residues long. Germline CDR1 and CDR2: SGHDN and FVKESK. The germline V and J ends were trimmed by 5 bases and 0 bases, with 10 bases remaining between them. The CDR3 coding sequence is TGTGCCAGCAGCATTGTGGGAACAACTAATGAAAAACTGTTTTTT. Its protein is CASSIVGTTNEKLFF.